A single sample gave rise to the 11 T cell receptor beta chains below, sequenced in a study of shared clonotypes between healthy human individuals. TCRdb's table, derived via immunoSEQ multiplex PCR, lists solely in-frame clones and lacks some. This sample has 1.4 million to 1.5 million clones, with more than 95% found just once. The specimen sequenced was naive CD4+ T cells sorted from blood. This sample's subset: CD45RA+ positively selected. The receptors shown here come from a man aged 30 to 45 in good health.

V gene TRBV19 combines with J gene TRBJ1-5; possibly TRBD1 for D (5 bases). The CDR3 extends over 16 amino acids. Trimming took 0 bases from V and 2 from J, leaving 11 bases between them. The V gene's germline CDR1 is LNHDA and CDR2 SQIVND (reference sequence). Here the CDR3 reads CASSIDAGRGNQPQHF. For the CDR3, the DNA is TGTGCCAGTAGTATAGACGCAGGGAGGGGCAATCAGCCCCAGCATTTT.

This clone was seen once. Within the sample, other DNA sequences also encode this same CDR3. The rearrangement uses TRBV9 and TRBJ2-1; no clear D. Germline V lookup: CDR1 SGDLS, CDR2 YYNGEE. This CDR3 contains 13 residues. V was pared by 0 bases and J by 2 bases, with 3 bases between. The CDR3 reads CASSVGAYNEQFF. CDR3 coding DNA: TGTGCCAGCAGCGTAGGAGCCTACAATGAGCAGTTCTTC. The variable domain in full, with the rest retrieved from reference TRBV9 and TRBJ2-1, is DSGVTQTPKHLITATGQRVTLRCSPRSGDLSVYWYQQSLDQGLQFLIQYYNGEERAKGNILERFSAQQFPDLHSELNLSSLELGDSALYFCASSVGAYNEQFFGPGTRLTVL.

This chain connects TRBV10-3 to TRBJ2-1, with 12 positions matching TRBD1. CDR1 is ENHRY and CDR2 is SYGVKD in the germline V gene. J was trimmed by 7 bases and V by 5 bases; bases with no gene match: 6. The length of the CDR3 is 15 residues. CDR3 sequence: CAISSGQGAQNEQFF. In nucleotides, the CDR3 is TGTGCCATCAGTTCGGGACAGGGGGCGCAGAATGAGCAGTTCTTC.

For the CDR3, the DNA is TGCGCCAGCAACCGGGAAGTAGCGGGTGTTGATACGCAGTATTTT. Residues: CASNREVAGVDTQYF. V gene TRBV5-1 combines with J gene TRBJ2-3; TRBD2 matches 7 bases. Germline CDR1 reads SGHRS; CDR2 reads YFSETQ. Unmatched junction bases numbered 13, after V lost 6 bases and J lost 6 bases. This CDR3 has 15 residues.

Only one count was recorded for this clone. The chain joins TRBV5-5 to TRBJ2-3, with D possibly matching TRBD2 (7 bases). The CDR3 length is 15 residues. CDR1 SGHKS and CDR2 YYEKEE come from the germline V gene (reference sequence). V was cut by 2 bases and J by 2 bases, with 12 bases left in between. The CDR3 protein is CASSFRGGTTDTQYF. CDR3 in DNA: TGTGCCAGCAGCTTCAGGGGAGGGACCACAGATACGCAGTATTTT.

This chain connects TRBV10-3 to TRBJ2-7; D could derive from TRBD1 or TRBD2 (5 bases each). The length of the CDR3 is 15 residues. Germline CDR1 and CDR2: ENHRY and SYGVKD. Trimming pared 4 bases from V and 0 bases from J, leaving 13 bases between. The CDR3 loop reads CAISGRDGSSYEQYF. CDR3 coding DNA: TGTGCCATCAGTGGCCGGGACGGAAGCTCCTACGAGCAGTACTTC.

A few counts support this clone. This chain uses TRBV25-1 with TRBJ1-2, with D maybe TRBD1 (5 bases). The V and J ends lost 7 bases and 7 bases respectively, with 16 bases between them. Germline assignment: CDR1 MGHDK and CDR2 SYGVNS. This CDR3 is built from 13 residues. CDR3 protein: CASNSPGEVGYTF. In nucleotides, the CDR3 is TGTGCCAGCAATTCGCCGGGGGAGGTTGGCTACACCTTC.

The gene calls are TRBV6-5 and TRBJ2-7; D is undetermined. Trimming shortened V by 2 bases and J by 7 bases, and 12 bases separated the two germline ends. This CDR3 contains 13 residues. CDR1 and CDR2 (germline): MNHEY, SVGAGI. In nucleotides, the CDR3 is TGTGCCAGCAGTTACGGTGATGCGGCAGAGCAGTACTTC. The encoded protein is CASSYGDAAEQYF.

The CDR3 bases are TGTGCCAGCAGTTTGGCGGGTCTACTTAACAATGAGCAGTTCTTC. Translated: CASSLAGLLNNEQFF. The chain couples TRBV6-5 to TRBJ2-1; possibly TRBD2 for D (5 bases). The length of the CDR3 is 15 residues. Looked up from germline, CDR1 is MNHEY and CDR2 is SVGAGI. The V gene lost 4 bases and the J gene lost 5 bases, with 15 bases spanning the gap.

Of note for this clone: Additional DNA sequences in this sample encode the identical CDR3. The chain links TRBV7-9 to TRBJ2-1; maybe TRBD2 (5 bases). The ends were cut back, 0 bases at V and 2 bases at J, with 5 bases in the middle. Germline V gene sequence: CDR1 SEHNR, CDR2 FQNEAQ (reference sequence). The length of the CDR3 is 14 residues. The CDR3 loop reads CASSLAGAYNEQFF. In DNA form, the CDR3 reads TGTGCCAGCAGCTTAGCGGGAGCCTACAATGAGCAGTTCTTC.

In regard to this clone: At one end the junction does not follow the germline gene, possibly because of a read error. V is TRBV14 and J is TRBJ2-5, with 9 bases lining up with TRBD2. Germline V gene data show CDR1 as SGHDN and CDR2 as FVKESK. There are 14 residues in the CDR3. Here the CDR3 DNA reads TGTGCCAGCAGCCAAGGCGGGCTAGCGGGAAGCCAGCACTTC. It codes for CASSQGGLAGSQHF. The full variable domain, completed using reference TRBV14 and TRBJ2-5, is EAGVTQFPSHSVIEKGQTVTLRCDPISGHDNLYWYRRVMGKEIKFLLHFVKESKQDESGMPNNRFLAERTGGTYSTLKVQPAELEDSGVYFCASSQGGLAGSQHFGPGTRLLVL.